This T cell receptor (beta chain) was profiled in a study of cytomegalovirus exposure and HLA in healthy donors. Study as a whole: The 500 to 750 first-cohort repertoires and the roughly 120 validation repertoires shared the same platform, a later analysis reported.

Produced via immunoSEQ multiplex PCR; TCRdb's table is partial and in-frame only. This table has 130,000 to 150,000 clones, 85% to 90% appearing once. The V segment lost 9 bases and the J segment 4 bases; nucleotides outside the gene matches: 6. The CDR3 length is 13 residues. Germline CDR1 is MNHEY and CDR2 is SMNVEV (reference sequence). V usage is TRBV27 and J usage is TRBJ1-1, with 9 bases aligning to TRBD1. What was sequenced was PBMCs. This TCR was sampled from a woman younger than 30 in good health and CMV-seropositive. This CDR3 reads CASYRGQGTEAFF. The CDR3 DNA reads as TGTGCCAGTTACAGGGGGCAGGGCACTGAAGCTTTCTTT.